This entry lists 27 T cell receptor beta chains sequenced from one sample in a study of T cell repertoires in cytomegalovirus infection. TCRdb reprocessed the reads with MiXCR, giving one entry per CDR3 protein. The data contain some 920,000 distinct CDR3 sequences, 31% of them singletons. These receptors have no identified antigens. The specimen was cultured CD8+ T cells from PBMCs, collected from culture after CMV antigen stimulation. These receptor sequences come from a human donor in good health (CMV status not recorded). Some clones in this sample may be carry-over from other donors' samples.

This chain uses TRBV19 with TRBJ2-3; D uncertain. V lost 3 bases and J lost 11, with 15 bases in between. This CDR3 is built from 13 residues. Germline V CDR1 and CDR2: LNHDA, SQIVND (reference sequence). CDR3 bases: TGTGCCAGTAGTATTGATAACGTAGCAAAGCAGTATTTT. This gives the protein CASSIDNVAKQYF.

Notes on this clonotype: A junction end diverges from the germline sequence, so it may reflect a read error. J is TRBJ2-5 and V is TRBV24-1; the D call may be TRBD1 or TRBD2 (6 bases each). CDR3 length equals 13 residues. Per the germline V gene, CDR1 is KGHDR and CDR2 is SFDVKD. CDR3 loop: CATSAGGRETEYF. The CDR3 DNA reads as TGTGCCACCAGTGCCGGGGGCAGAGAGACCGAGTACTTC.

The rearrangement links TRBV4-1 to TRBJ2-1; the D gene could be TRBD1 or TRBD2 (5 bases each). V gave up 3 bases and J gave up 2 bases, with 14 bases separating them. Germline V CDR1 and CDR2: MGHRA, YSYEKL. This CDR3 is 16 amino acids long. CDR3 in DNA: TGCGCCAGCAGCCAGGTAGCAGGGACCACCTACAATGAGCAGTTCTTC. Amino acids: CASSQVAGTTYNEQFF.

This clonotype occurred a few times. The V gene is TRBV12-3 or TRBV12-4, the J gene TRBJ2-5; 8 bases are shared with TRBD1. With V trimmed by 4 bases and J by 2 bases, 3 bases remained unmatched. CDR3 length equals 14 residues. CDR3 amino acids: CASSWTGSQETQYF. DNA for the CDR3: TGTGCCAGCAGTTGGACAGGGTCACAAGAGACCCAGTACTTC.

Ten or more counts support this clonotype. This rearrangement joins TRBV4-3 to TRBJ2-1, with 10 bases aligning to TRBD2. The CDR3 consists of 17 residues. After removal of 4 bases from V and 2 bases from J, the junction contained 8 bases not matched to a gene. Germline V gives CDR1 LGHNA, CDR2 YSLEER. CDR3 sequence: CASSPGPAGGPYNEQFF. As DNA, the CDR3 is TGCGCCAGCAGCCCAGGACCAGCGGGGGGGCCCTACAATGAGCAGTTCTTC.

The chain links TRBV12-3 or TRBV12-4 to TRBJ2-3; 7 bases line up with TRBD2. The J segment lost 3 bases and the V segment lost 7 bases, leaving 13 bases of the junction unmatched. This CDR3 is 16 amino acids long. CDR3 amino acids: CASNLLGRGMTDTQYF. The CDR3 DNA follows: TGTGCCAGCAACCTACTGGGGCGGGGGATGACAGATACGCAGTATTTT.

J is TRBJ2-7 and V is TRBV2; D gene unclear. Germline V gives CDR1 SNHLY, CDR2 FYNNEI. With 3 bases removed from V and 6 bases from J, the gap between germline ends came to 21 bases. This CDR3 has 16 residues. The CDR3 DNA reads as TGTGCCAGCAGTGAGATGAGTTCCATGACACTGCGCGAGCAGTACTTC. As protein: CASSEMSSMTLREQYF.

CDR3 coding DNA: TGTGCCAGCAGGGAGGGACGGGGAAATTCACCCCTCCACTTT. It specifies CASREGRGNSPLHF. This sequence joins TRBV6-1 and TRBJ1-6; a possible D gene is TRBD1 (5 bases). This CDR3 contains 14 residues. Trimming shortened V by 6 bases and J by 7 bases, and 13 bases separated the two germline ends. Germline-derived CDR1 and CDR2 are MNHNS and SASEGT.

The V and J genes are TRBV7-1 and TRBJ1-4; weak D call: TRBD1 (6 bases). TRBV7-1 is filed as an ORF, its function uncertain. The CDR3 loop spans 15 amino acids. Trimming pared 5 bases from V and 3 bases from J, leaving 13 bases between. CDR3 coding DNA: TGTGCCAGCAGCACTGACAGGAGGTCTAATGAAAAACTGTTTTTT. Translated: CASSTDRRSNEKLFF.

This clonotype was observed a handful of times. The rearrangement joins TRBV7-8 to TRBJ1-5, with no clear D. Deletions cut 2 bases from V and 5 bases from J, with 4 bases between. CDR3 length equals 12 residues. Germline loops: CDR1 SGHVS, CDR2 FQNEAQ. CDR3 DNA: TGTGCCAGCAGCTTATCCCATCAGCCCCAGCATTTT. Amino acids: CASSLSHQPQHF.

This clonotype was counted once. At one boundary the junction diverges from the germline segment, which might be a read error. V gene TRBV5-6 combines with J gene TRBJ2-6, with D perhaps matching TRBD1 (6 bases). Germline loops: CDR1 SGHDT, CDR2 YYEEEE. CDR3 length: 15 amino acids. In DNA, the CDR3 is TGTGTCAGCAGCTCGGCAGGGGCCGGGGCCAACGTCCTGACTTTC. As protein: CVSSSAGAGANVLTF.

V and J are TRBV5-3 and TRBJ2-5, with TRBD1 as a possible D gene (6 bases). TRBV5-3 is classed as an ORF, of uncertain function. Trimming removed 8 bases from V and 4 bases from J, with 21 bases in between. The CDR3 consists of 15 residues. The CDR3 nucleotides read TGTGCCAGCATCGCGACAGGTTTGGGGAGAGAGACCCAGTACTTC. Amino acid sequence: CASIATGLGRETQYF.

This clonotype has a handful of counts. The chain recombines TRBV7-8 with TRBJ2-1, with 10 bases fitting TRBD1. Germline assignment: CDR1 SGHVS and CDR2 FQNEAQ. This CDR3 contains 17 residues. J lost 4 bases, V lost 3 bases, and 9 bases had no gene match. CDR3 nucleotides: TGTGCCAGCAGCTTGGCCAGCCGACAGGGGGCTTACAATGAGCAGTTCTTC. Translated: CASSLASRQGAYNEQFF.

Note on this clonotype: It may be a read error: a sequence one base away is much more abundant. The chain combines TRBV7-2 with TRBJ2-7, with a tentative D call TRBD1 (5 bases). The CDR3 sequence is 14 residues long. The germline V gene has CDR1 SGHTA and CDR2 FQGNSA. CDR3 bases: TGTGCCAGCAACTTAATTGGACAAGCCTACGAGCAGTACGTC. Translation: CASNLIGQAYEQYV.

As for this clonotype: A much larger clonotype is one base distant, so this may be a read error. J is TRBJ1-2 and V is TRBV7-3, with D hard to call. The germline CDR1 and CDR2 sequences are SGHTA and FQGTGA. This CDR3 contains 12 residues. Here the CDR3 reads CAGSYGSDGYTF. CDR3 nucleotide sequence: TGTGCCGGCAGCTACGGGTCCGATGGCTACACCTTC.

The V call is TRBV6-2 or TRBV6-3, the J call TRBJ2-1; D not resolved. CDR1 MNHEY and CDR2 SVGEGT come from the germline V gene. V was pared by 5 bases and J by 0 bases, with 14 bases between. The CDR3 covers 16 residues. The CDR3 protein is CASSPSDPSSYNEQFF. CDR3 DNA: TGTGCCAGCAGTCCTTCAGACCCGAGCTCCTACAATGAGCAGTTCTTC.

This clonotype was seen at least ten times. The CDR3 bases are TGTGCCAGCAGCCCATGGACTAGCGGGGGAGTAGAGACCCAGTACTTC. Translating gives CASSPWTSGGVETQYF. The rearrangement links TRBV7-8 to TRBJ2-5, with 13 positions matching TRBD2. CDR1 SGHVS and CDR2 FQNEAQ come from the germline V gene. V was clipped by 5 bases and J by 4 bases; unmatched bases: 7. The CDR3 sequence is 16 residues long.

The rearrangement joins TRBV7-2 to TRBJ2-7; D might be TRBD2 (6 bases). Trimming pared 7 bases from V and 2 bases from J, leaving 15 bases between. CDR3 length: 14 amino acids. Germline V gene lookup returns CDR1 SGHTA and CDR2 FQGNSA. CDR3 coding DNA: TGTGCCAGCACCTTGGGACTGGGCACCTACGAGCAGTACGTC. This codes for CASTLGLGTYEQYV.

This clonotype was seen more than once but under ten times. The DNA for the CDR3 is TGTGCCAGCAGTTTAGCCCTCACGGGGGGCACTGAAGCTTTCTTT. Translation gives CASSLALTGGTEAFF. V usage is TRBV12-3 or TRBV12-4 and J usage is TRBJ1-1, with D possibly being TRBD1 (5 bases). The V and J ends lost 0 bases and 4 bases respectively, with 12 bases between them. This CDR3 is 15 amino acids long.

This clonotype was counted between two and nine times. This chain links TRBV7-9 with TRBJ1-6, with D possibly TRBD1 on 5 matching bases. The CDR3 runs to 15 residues. Germline V gene sequence: CDR1 SEHNR, CDR2 FQNEAQ (reference sequence). The germline V and J ends were trimmed by 6 bases and 4 bases, with 13 bases remaining between them. CDR3: CASRHRDSYNSPLHF. The CDR3 DNA reads TGTGCCAGCAGACACCGCGACAGTTATAATTCACCCCTCCACTTT. The full variable domain, in which reference TRBV7-9 and TRBJ1-6 provide the parts outside the CDR3, is DTGVSQNPRHKITKRGQNVTFRCDPISEHNRLYWYRQTLGQGPEFLTYFQNEAQLEKSRLLSDRFSAERPKGSFSTLEIQRTEQGDSAMYLCASRHRDSYNSPLHFGNGTRLTVT.

This clonotype was seen a few times. The chain couples TRBV11-1 to TRBJ2-7; the D gene could be TRBD1 or TRBD2 (5 bases each). Germline V gives CDR1 SGHAT, CDR2 FQDESV (reference sequence). Trimming stripped 3 bases from V and 2 bases from J, with 17 bases between. The CDR3 covers 16 residues. The CDR3 loop is CASSFKPGRYPYEQYV. The DNA for the CDR3 is TGTGCCAGCAGCTTTAAACCGGGACGGTATCCCTACGAGCAGTACGTC.

There are a few counts of this clonotype. CDR3 sequence reads: CASSLWDTQFF. The CDR3 nucleotides read TGTGCCAGCAGCTTATGGGATACCCAGTTCTTC. The chain links TRBV11-2 to TRBJ2-1; the D is unclear. The V gene lost 2 bases and the J gene lost 13 bases, with 9 bases spanning the gap. Germline V gene data show CDR1 as SGHAT and CDR2 as FQNNGV. The length of the CDR3 is 11 residues.

This clonotype showed up just a few times. J is TRBJ2-3 and V is TRBV7-3; 10 nucleotides agree with TRBD1. Germline V lookup: CDR1 SGHTA, CDR2 FQGTGA. V lost 2 bases, J lost 4 bases, and 6 bases stayed unmatched. This CDR3 is built from 16 residues. CDR3: CASSLWGQGFADTQYF. DNA of the CDR3: TGTGCCAGCAGCTTATGGGGACAGGGGTTCGCAGATACGCAGTATTTT.

This chain links TRBV12-3 or TRBV12-4 with TRBJ2-5, with D tentatively TRBD2 (7 bases). The CDR3 covers 14 residues. Trimming stripped 8 bases from V and 4 bases from J, with 17 bases between. The DNA of the CDR3 is TGTGCCAGCCACGGGAGAGGGGGGGGAGAGACCCAGTACTTC. Amino acids: CASHGRGGGETQYF.

This clonotype was seen more than once but under ten times. The chain recombines TRBV5-1 with TRBJ1-1, with D perhaps matching TRBD1 (5 bases). V was pared by 3 bases and J by 5 bases, with 20 bases between. Looked up from germline, CDR1 is SGHRS and CDR2 is YFSETQ. This CDR3 spans 16 amino acids. Here the CDR3 DNA reads TGCGCCAGCAGCTCCCCGGAGGAGGGGTTGGGGACTGAAGCTTTCTTT. This codes for CASSSPEEGLGTEAFF. The variable domain in full, with the rest retrieved from reference TRBV5-1 and TRBJ1-1, is KAGVTQTPRYLIKTRGQQVTLSCSPISGHRSVSWYQQTPGQGLQFLFEYFSETQRNKGNFPGRFSGRQFSNSRSEMNVSTLELGDSALYLCASSSPEEGLGTEAFFGQGTRLTVV.

This clonotype was found a few times. This chain uses TRBV7-8 with TRBJ2-3, with a weak D call TRBD2 (6 bases). Germline V gene data show CDR1 as SGHVS and CDR2 as FQNEAQ. The CDR3 contains 15 residues. Deletions cut 2 bases from V and 4 bases from J, with 13 bases between. The CDR3 nucleotides are TGTGCCAGCAGCTTACCGGCGGGGAGCGCAGATACGCAGTATTTT. Protein: CASSLPAGSADTQYF.

This clonotype was counted a few times. The gene calls are TRBV6-6 and TRBJ1-1; D is ambiguous. This CDR3 contains 14 residues. Trimming stripped 8 bases from V and 1 base from J, with 14 bases between. Germline V gives CDR1 MNHNY, CDR2 SVGAGI (reference sequence). CDR3 amino acids: CASGTIGRNTEAFF. The DNA for the CDR3 is TGTGCCAGCGGAACAATTGGGCGGAACACTGAAGCTTTCTTT.